Following are 15 T cell receptor beta chains from one sample sequenced in a study of OX40 agonist ivuxolimab in advanced cancers. TCRdb's table, derived via immunoSEQ multiplex PCR, lists solely in-frame clones and lacks some. The repertoire holds more than 50,000 clones, with about 90% as singletons. The specimen was CD4+ or CD8+ T cells sorted from blood, collected in a trial of the OX40 agonist ivuxolimab. These receptor sequences come from an adult with an advanced solid tumor such as melanoma, head and neck, liver or kidney cancer.

V is TRBV27 and J is TRBJ2-6, with no clear D. The germline gives CDR1 MNHEY, CDR2 SMNVEV (reference sequence). This CDR3 spans 17 amino acids. The germline V and J ends were trimmed by 0 bases and 3 bases, with 12 bases remaining between them. CDR3 sequence (DNA): TGTGCCAGCAGTTTATCCGGCGACCTTGGTGGGGCCAACGTCCTGACTTTC. Translation gives CASSLSGDLGGANVLTF.

The V and J genes are TRBV6-5 and TRBJ1-1; D uncertain. The germline V and J ends were trimmed by 6 bases and 8 bases, with 13 bases remaining between them. The V gene's germline CDR1 is MNHEY and CDR2 SVGAGI. The CDR3 has 12 residues. The CDR3 reads CASRPGLGEAFF. The CDR3 DNA reads TGTGCCAGCAGGCCGGGCTTAGGGGAAGCTTTCTTT.

The chain recombines TRBV5-4 with TRBJ1-1; 7 bases are a match to TRBD1. CDR1 and CDR2 (germline): SGHNT, YYREEE (reference sequence). The junction had 7 bases not matched to a gene; V was cut back by 4 bases and J by 4 bases. The CDR3 extends over 14 amino acids. In DNA form, the CDR3 reads TGTGCCAGCAGCCCACAGGGGCCCGCCACTGAAGCTTTCTTT. Amino acids: CASSPQGPATEAFF. Combining the CDR3 with reference TRBV5-4 and TRBJ1-1 gives the whole variable domain ETGVTQSPTHLIKTRGQQVTLRCSSQSGHNTVSWYQQALGQGPQFIFQYYREEENGRGNFPPRFSGLQFPNYSSELNVNALELDDSALYLCASSPQGPATEAFFGQGTRLTVV.

On this clone itself: Other nucleotide sequences from this sample produce the same CDR3. V gene TRBV2 combines with J gene TRBJ2-2; D is possibly TRBD1 (6 bases). CDR1 and CDR2 (germline): SNHLY, FYNNEI. Trimming left V 4 bases short and J 0 bases short, with 6 bases between. This CDR3 contains 14 residues. CDR3 coding DNA: TGTGCCAGCAGTGGGACAGCGAACACCGGGGAGCTGTTTTTT. It translates to CASSGTANTGELFF. Complete variable domain (other parts from reference TRBV2 and TRBJ2-2): EPEVTQTPSHQVTQMGQEVILRCVPISNHLYFYWYRQILGQKVEFLVSFYNNEISEKSEIFDDQFSVERPDGSNFTLKIRSTKLEDSAMYFCASSGTANTGELFFGEGSRLTVL.

V and J are TRBV7-6 and TRBJ2-7; D call uncertain. The CDR3 spans 11 residues. V dropped 1 base and J dropped 7 bases, with 5 bases sitting between them. Germline CDR1 reads SGHVS; CDR2 reads FNYEAQ. The CDR3 loop reads CASSLDREQYF. DNA of the CDR3: TGTGCCAGCAGCTTAGATCGGGAGCAGTACTTC.

The chain couples TRBV4-3 to TRBJ2-1; D ambiguous. V gave up 0 bases and J gave up 4 bases, with 13 bases separating them. The germline gives CDR1 LGHNA, CDR2 YSLEER. The CDR3 covers 16 residues. The CDR3 protein is CASSQDNRMSYNEQFF. The CDR3 coding sequence is TGCGCCAGCAGCCAAGATAACAGAATGTCTTACAATGAGCAGTTCTTC.

This clone turned up a few times. J is TRBJ2-7 and V is TRBV11-3; unclear D gene. From germline, CDR1 is SGHNT and CDR2 YENEEA. This CDR3 is built from 14 residues. V shed 1 base and J shed 2 bases, with 9 bases lying between them. The CDR3 DNA reads TGTGCCAGCAGCTTAGGTCGAGGAACCTACGAGCAGTACTTC. As protein: CASSLGRGTYEQYF. Supplemented by reference TRBV11-3 and TRBJ2-7, the full variable domain reads EAGVVQSPRYKIIEKKQPVAFWCNPISGHNTLYWYLQNLGQGPELLIRYENEEAVDDSQLPKDRFSAERLKGVDSTLKIQPAELGDSAVYLCASSLGRGTYEQYFGPGTRLTVT.

The rearrangement links TRBV6-6 to TRBJ1-6, with a weak D call TRBD1 (6 bases). Germline V gene sequence: CDR1 MNHNY, CDR2 SVGAGI (reference sequence). The CDR3 consists of 15 residues. Trimming pared 4 bases from V and 3 bases from J, leaving 10 bases between. Here the CDR3 reads CASSSHRDYNSPLHF. The CDR3 bases are TGTGCCAGCAGTTCCCACAGGGACTATAATTCACCCCTCCACTTT.

This clone has only a few counts. The same CDR3 is also encoded by other DNA sequences in this sample. The rearrangement links TRBV5-6 to TRBJ2-6; 8 positions match TRBD1. This CDR3 comprises 16 residues. V shed 4 bases and J 4 bases; nucleotides not matched to a gene: 7. Germline V gene lookup returns CDR1 SGHDT and CDR2 YYEEEE. CDR3 protein: CASSQTGVFGANVLTF. In nucleotides, the CDR3 is TGTGCCAGCAGCCAGACAGGGGTTTTCGGGGCCAACGTCCTGACTTTC.

This clone occurred once. The V call is TRBV28, the J call TRBJ1-3, with D uncertain. The ends were cut back, 3 bases at V and 0 bases at J, with 9 bases in the middle. The CDR3 runs to 15 residues. Germline CDR1 is MDHEN and CDR2 is SYDVKM. The CDR3 nucleotides are TGTGCCAGCAGTTTTCCGACGAACTCTGGAAACACCATATATTTT. Its protein is CASSFPTNSGNTIYF.

The chain is built from TRBV7-6 and TRBJ1-1; no clear D gene. Germline CDR1 reads SGHVS; CDR2 reads FNYEAQ. This CDR3 is built from 14 residues. V lost 1 base to trimming and J lost 1 base, with 7 bases between them. CDR3 region: CASSLDPANTEAFF. CDR3 nucleotides: TGTGCCAGCAGCTTAGATCCAGCGAACACTGAAGCTTTCTTT.

The chain is built from TRBV6-1 and TRBJ1-5; tentative D call: TRBD1 (5 bases). CDR1 is MNHNS and CDR2 is SASEGT in the germline V gene. V dropped 2 bases and J dropped 4 bases, with 12 bases sitting between them. The CDR3 is 15 residues long. The CDR3 DNA reads as TGTGCCAGCAGTGAATTAGGGGTGGGGAATCAGCCCCAGCATTTT. It yields the protein CASSELGVGNQPQHF.

V gene TRBV11-2 combines with J gene TRBJ1-2; the D is unclear. This CDR3 spans 15 amino acids. V was pared by 4 bases and J by 0 bases, with 12 bases between. Germline V lookup: CDR1 SGHAT, CDR2 FQNNGV. CDR3 residues: CASSSSDGSNYGYTF. The DNA for the CDR3 is TGTGCCAGCAGCTCCTCGGACGGATCTAACTATGGCTACACCTTC.

This clone was counted only a few times. This sequence joins TRBV30 and TRBJ1-5, with D tentatively TRBD1 (5 bases). Trimming pared 0 bases from V and 3 bases from J, leaving 15 bases between. The germline CDR1 and CDR2 sequences are GTSNPN and SVGIG (reference sequence). CDR3 length equals 16 residues. CDR3 loop: CAWSVGEPDFNQPQHF. In DNA form, the CDR3 reads TGTGCCTGGAGTGTAGGGGAGCCAGACTTCAATCAGCCCCAGCATTTT.

CDR3 nucleotides: TGTGCCAGCAGTGAATCCCCGGCCTATGGCTACACCTTC. Protein: CASSESPAYGYTF. The chain links TRBV25-1 to TRBJ1-2; D gene ambiguous. V was pared by 1 base and J by 4 bases, with 7 bases between. This CDR3 spans 13 amino acids. Germline lookup yields CDR1 MGHDK and CDR2 SYGVNS.